This T cell receptor beta chain came from a study of post-analysis software for immune sequencing data. Whole-study context: The study covered relapsing-remitting, secondary progressive and progressive-relapsing courses of multiple sclerosis.

Study outcomes and limitations: Higher frequency in patients than in controls was seen for roughly five TRBV segments, with TRBV5-6, TRBV5-1 and TRBV20-1 among them.

On this clonotype itself: Its antigen is unidentified.

Germline V lookup: CDR1 SNHLY, CDR2 FYNNEI. Deletions cut 6 bases from V and 0 bases from J, with 15 bases between. This CDR3 is built from 16 residues. The library was made from cDNA and included unique molecular identifiers. Between roughly 1 and 10 million T cells gave rise to around 500,000 cDNA molecules. Each CDR3 protein gets one entry after TCRdb re-called the PCR reads with MiXCR. The repertoire holds about half a million distinct CDR3 sequences, with roughly 46% as singletons. The sample consisted of blood. The chain joins TRBV2 to TRBJ2-1; D gene ambiguous. The clonotype was recovered from a girl aged 5-17 years with multiple sclerosis. Written as DNA, the CDR3 is TGTGCCAGCAGGGGGTTGGGCTTAAGCTCCTACAATGAGCAGTTCTTC. Its translation: CASRGLGLSSYNEQFF.